The present T cell receptor (beta chain) was sequenced within a study of blood T cell repertoires in COVID-19. Study-wide background: Sites across the United States, Italy and Spain contributed samples from acute and convalescent COVID-19. T cells, B-cell-depleted T cells, or PBMCs supplied cDNA or gDNA.

Membership in each cohort depended on participant-reported clinical history. Per germline, CDR1 SNHLY and CDR2 FYNNEI. This CDR3 region has 15 residues. Trimming stripped 8 bases from V and 0 bases from J, with 13 bases between. In the original workflow: Using reference gene primer amplification, nucleated cell counts were estimated. Libraries were prepared by immunoSEQ multiplex PCR; TCRdb keeps only in-frame clonotypes and omits some of them. V, J and clone size are taken as reported in that table, and D and trimming were inferred from the DNA itself. The sample lists some 140,000 clones, around 82% occurring once.

The clonotype originates from a man in his forties with acute COVID-19. The chain uses TRBV2 and TRBJ2-2; D possibly corresponds to TRBD1 (5 bases). Sequencing used PBMCs or T cells enriched from blood (not recorded which). The CDR3 sequence is CASSQVAPNTGELFF. DNA for the CDR3: TGTGCCAGCTCACAGGTAGCTCCGAACACCGGGGAGCTGTTTTTT.